Presented here are 20 T cell receptor beta chains from one specimen sequenced in a study of memory CD4+ T cells and cytomegalovirus serostatus. Libraries were prepared by immunoSEQ multiplex PCR; TCRdb keeps only in-frame clonotypes and omits some of them. The sample has roughly 60,000 clones, approximately 80% seen once; the top ten hold around 0.81%. The sort gate was single viable CD3+CD4+CD8-CD45RO+ cells for memory CD4+ T cells. The sequencing sample was made of memory CD4+ T cells from blood. The receptors originated from an adult in good health and CMV-seronegative.

This clone has just one count. This rearrangement joins TRBV7-3 to TRBJ2-7; 9 nucleotides align to TRBD2. The CDR3 covers 15 residues. CDR1 is SGHTA and CDR2 is FQGTGA in the germline V gene. V was clipped by 1 base and J by 5 bases; unmatched bases: 6. For the CDR3, the DNA is TGTGCCAGCAGCTTAAAGCGGGGGGCCCTCAACGAGCAGTACTTC. It specifies CASSLKRGALNEQYF.

The chain carries TRBV11-2 and TRBJ1-5; 7 bases match TRBD1. The CDR3 spans 15 residues. Looked up from germline, CDR1 is SGHAT and CDR2 is FQNNGV. The V segment lost 5 bases and the J segment 6 bases; nucleotides outside the gene matches: 10. The CDR3 bases are TGTGCCAGCAGCCCAGGGTTAGGGGGCGTTCAGCCCCAGCATTTT. Protein product: CASSPGLGGVQPQHF. Together with reference TRBV11-2 and TRBJ1-5, the CDR3 gives the full variable domain: EAGVAQSPRYKIIEKRQSVAFWCNPISGHATLYWYQQILGQGPKLLIQFQNNGVVDDSQLPKDRFSAERLKGVDSTLKIQPAKLEDSAVYLCASSPGLGGVQPQHFGDGTRLSIL.

V usage is TRBV7-9 and J usage is TRBJ2-2; D possibly corresponds to TRBD2 (6 bases). V was pared by 8 bases and J by 0 bases, with 10 bases between. The CDR3 spans 14 residues. CDR1 and CDR2 (germline): SEHNR, FQNEAQ (reference sequence). For the CDR3, the DNA is TGTGCCAGCTCGCGGGATGCGAACACCGGGGAGCTGTTTTTT. As protein: CASSRDANTGELFF.

The chain couples TRBV6-5 to TRBJ2-1; D not resolved. The CDR3 totals 13 residues. Deletions cut 6 bases from V and 8 bases from J, with 14 bases between. Germline V gene sequence: CDR1 MNHEY, CDR2 SVGAGI. CDR3 sequence reads: CASRLDSLDEQFF. CDR3 in DNA: TGTGCCAGCAGGCTAGACTCGTTGGATGAGCAGTTCTTC.

V and J are TRBV5-1 and TRBJ2-1, with 9 bases lining up with TRBD2. This CDR3 spans 16 amino acids. Germline CDR1 SGHRS, CDR2 YFSETQ. V gave up 4 bases and J gave up 6 bases; unmatched junction bases: 11. DNA of the CDR3: TGCGCCAGCAGCGATTATCGTATTAGCGGGAGCAATGAGCAGTTCTTC. This encodes CASSDYRISGSNEQFF.

This sequence joins TRBV6-1 and TRBJ1-5; D unclear. Germline values: CDR1 MNHNS, CDR2 SASEGT. The V gene lost 6 bases and the J gene lost 6 bases, with 18 bases spanning the gap. This CDR3 comprises 15 residues. Written as DNA, the CDR3 is TGTGCCAGCAGCTTATGGGGAGAGGGAATTCAGCCCCAGCATTTT. It codes for CASSLWGEGIQPQHF.

The chain joins TRBV4-2 to TRBJ1-2; 7 bases are a match to TRBD1. CDR3 length equals 15 residues. Germline values: CDR1 LGHNA, CDR2 YNFKEQ. V trimming: 1 base; J trimming: 3 bases; junction bases outside the gene matches: 5. The CDR3 DNA sequence: TGTGCCAGCAGCCAAGCCCTGGGACAGTACTATGGCTACACCTTC. Translated, it gives CASSQALGQYYGYTF.

The chain combines TRBV18 with TRBJ1-1, with D possibly TRBD1 on 5 matching bases. The CDR3 covers 16 residues. The V end was cut by 6 bases, the J end by 2 bases, with 19 bases between. In germline, CDR1 is KGHSH, CDR2 LQKENI. CDR3 DNA sequence: TGTGCCAGCTCCTCGGGAGGGGCGCATACTAACACTGAAGCTTTCTTT. Protein product: CASSSGGAHTNTEAFF.

This clone has only one observation. The chain links TRBV30 to TRBJ1-5, with D possibly being TRBD1 (5 bases). Germline-derived CDR1 and CDR2 are GTSNPN and SVGIG (reference sequence). Trimming removed 1 base from V and 3 bases from J, with 10 bases in between. The CDR3 spans 14 residues. CDR3: CAWSAGYHNQPQHF. CDR3 DNA: TGTGCCTGGAGTGCAGGGTACCACAATCAGCCCCAGCATTTT.

This rearrangement joins TRBV6-1 to TRBJ2-1; possibly TRBD2 for D (5 bases). Trimming pared 7 bases from V and 11 bases from J, leaving 15 bases between. Germline values: CDR1 MNHNS, CDR2 SASEGT. The CDR3 runs 12 residues. The CDR3 loop reads CASTSGWGKQFF. In DNA, the CDR3 is TGTGCCAGCACCTCGGGATGGGGAAAGCAGTTCTTC.

This rearrangement joins TRBV6-1 to TRBJ1-5; 8 bases fit TRBD1. This CDR3 is 15 amino acids long. J gave up 7 bases and V 1 base, and 6 bases lay outside the gene matches. Germline V gene sequence: CDR1 MNHNS, CDR2 SASEGT. The CDR3 protein is CASSEGQGAFQPQHF. In nucleotides, the CDR3 is TGTGCCAGCAGTGAAGGGCAGGGGGCGTTCCAGCCCCAGCATTTT.

This clone was seen just once. The chain uses TRBV5-1 and TRBJ1-2, with 7 nucleotides matching TRBD1. Germline CDR1 SGHRS, CDR2 YFSETQ. V was clipped by 4 bases and J by 6 bases; unmatched bases: 6. The CDR3 loop spans 13 amino acids. CDR3 bases: TGCGCCAGCAGCACTGGGACAGCCAATGGCTACACCTTC. Translation gives CASSTGTANGYTF.

The chain links TRBV19 to TRBJ2-7; maybe TRBD2 (7 bases). CDR1 and CDR2 (germline): LNHDA, SQIVND (reference sequence). Trimming shortened V by 7 bases and J by 4 bases, and 26 bases separated the two germline ends. The CDR3 extends over 17 amino acids. The CDR3 DNA reads TGTGCCAGTACACCAAAAGGGGGGGCCTCCTATGTTTACGAGCAGTACTTC. As protein: CASTPKGGASYVYEQYF.

This chain joins TRBV2 and TRBJ1-1; D call uncertain. The V end was cut by 7 bases, the J end by 8 bases, with 17 bases between. There are 13 residues in the CDR3. Per the germline V gene, CDR1 is SNHLY and CDR2 is FYNNEI. CDR3 bases: TGTGCCAGCACTCACCAAACGGGCAGGGAAGCTTTCTTT. It translates to CASTHQTGREAFF.

The chain employs TRBV11-1 and TRBJ1-1, with D unclear. V lost 1 base, J lost 1 base, and 4 bases lay in between. This CDR3 is 13 amino acids long. Germline V gene lookup returns CDR1 SGHAT and CDR2 FQDESV (reference sequence). DNA of the CDR3: TGTGCCAGCAGCTTAGGACAGAACACTGAAGCTTTCTTT. It specifies CASSLGQNTEAFF.

This chain joins TRBV23-1 and TRBJ2-5, with D possibly being TRBD1 (6 bases). TRBV23-1 has ORF status, its function being uncertain. This CDR3 contains 13 residues. The ends were cut back, 6 bases at V and 0 bases at J, with 8 bases in the middle. CDR3 protein: CASSQGNQETQYF. CDR3 in DNA: TGCGCCAGCAGCCAGGGGAACCAAGAGACCCAGTACTTC.

The chain links TRBV5-1 to TRBJ1-1; D unresolved. Trimming removed 6 bases at V and 5 bases at J, with 11 bases between. The CDR3 covers 12 residues. CDR1 and CDR2 (germline): SGHRS, YFSETQ. This CDR3 reads CASKSGETEAFF. The CDR3 DNA follows: TGCGCCAGCAAATCCGGGGAGACTGAAGCTTTCTTT.

V usage is TRBV7-2 and J usage is TRBJ1-4, with 10 bases lining up with TRBD1. Germline CDR1 and CDR2: SGHTA and FQGNSA. The CDR3 extends over 16 amino acids. V gave up 5 bases and J gave up 6 bases; unmatched junction bases: 9. The CDR3, as DNA: TGTGCCAGCAGCCCTCACCTGGGACAGGGGTATGAAAAACTGTTTTTT. Its protein product is CASSPHLGQGYEKLFF.

The gene calls are TRBV4-1 and TRBJ2-5; no definite D call. Germline loops: CDR1 MGHRA, CDR2 YSYEKL. The CDR3 has 11 amino acids. V was shortened by 0 bases and J by 4 bases, with 0 bases between the two germline ends. CDR3 sequence (DNA): TGCGCCAGCAGCCAAGAAGAGACCCAGTACTTC. This translates into CASSQEETQYF.

The chain recombines TRBV10-3 with TRBJ1-1; a weak D match, TRBD1 (5 bases). Deletions cut 3 bases from V and 2 bases from J, with 13 bases between. The CDR3 is 15 amino acids. Germline CDR1 ENHRY, CDR2 SYGVKD. In nucleotides, the CDR3 is TGTGCCATCAGTGAAAGGGGTCAGGGTAACACTGAAGCTTTCTTT. It is translated as CAISERGQGNTEAFF.